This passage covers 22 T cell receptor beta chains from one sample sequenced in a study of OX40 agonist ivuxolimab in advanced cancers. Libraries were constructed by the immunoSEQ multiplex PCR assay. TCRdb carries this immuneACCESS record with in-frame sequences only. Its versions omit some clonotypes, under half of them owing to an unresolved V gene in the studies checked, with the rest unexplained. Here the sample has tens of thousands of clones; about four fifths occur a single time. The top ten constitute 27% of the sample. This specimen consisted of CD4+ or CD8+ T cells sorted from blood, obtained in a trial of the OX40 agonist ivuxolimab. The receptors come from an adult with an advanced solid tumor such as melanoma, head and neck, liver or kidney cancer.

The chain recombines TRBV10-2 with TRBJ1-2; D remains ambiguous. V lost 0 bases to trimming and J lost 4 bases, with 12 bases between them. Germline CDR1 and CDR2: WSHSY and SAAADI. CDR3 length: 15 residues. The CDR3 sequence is CASSESPAGTYGYTF. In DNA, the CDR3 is TGCGCCAGCAGTGAGTCGCCAGCGGGAACCTATGGCTACACCTTC.

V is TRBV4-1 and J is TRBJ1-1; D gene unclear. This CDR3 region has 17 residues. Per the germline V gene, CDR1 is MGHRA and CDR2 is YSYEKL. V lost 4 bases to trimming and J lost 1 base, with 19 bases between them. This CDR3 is CASSPSPVVSQNTEAFF. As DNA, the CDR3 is TGCGCCAGCAGCCCGTCCCCCGTAGTTAGTCAGAACACTGAAGCTTTCTTT.

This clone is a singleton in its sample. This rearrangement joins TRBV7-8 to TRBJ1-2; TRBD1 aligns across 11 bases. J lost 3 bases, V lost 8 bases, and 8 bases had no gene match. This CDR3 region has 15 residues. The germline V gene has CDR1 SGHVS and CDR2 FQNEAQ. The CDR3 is CASVTGTGGDYGYTF. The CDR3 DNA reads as TGTGCCAGCGTAACCGGGACAGGGGGGGACTATGGCTACACCTTC.

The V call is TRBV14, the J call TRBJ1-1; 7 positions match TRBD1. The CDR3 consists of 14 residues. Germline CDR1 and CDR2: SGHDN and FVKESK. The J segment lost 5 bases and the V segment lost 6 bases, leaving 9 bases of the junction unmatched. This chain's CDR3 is CASRSQGGNTEAFF. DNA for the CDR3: TGTGCCAGCAGAAGCCAGGGGGGAAATACTGAAGCTTTCTTT.

CDR3 coding DNA: TGTGCCAGCAGCGTACAGGGAGGGGGCTTAACTGAAGCTTTCTTT. Amino acids: CASSVQGGGLTEAFF. V gene TRBV7-2 combines with J gene TRBJ1-1; 7 positions match TRBD1. The CDR3 has 15 amino acids. Germline CDR1 is SGHTA and CDR2 is FQGNSA. V shed 5 bases and J 5 bases; nucleotides not matched to a gene: 11.

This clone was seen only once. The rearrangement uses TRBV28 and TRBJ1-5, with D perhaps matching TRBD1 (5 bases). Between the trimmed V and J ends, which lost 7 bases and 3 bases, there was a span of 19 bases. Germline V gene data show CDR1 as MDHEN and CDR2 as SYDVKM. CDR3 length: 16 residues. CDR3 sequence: CASTLTLGEVNQPQHF. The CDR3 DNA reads TGTGCCAGCACCCTAACCCTAGGGGAGGTCAATCAGCCCCAGCATTTT.

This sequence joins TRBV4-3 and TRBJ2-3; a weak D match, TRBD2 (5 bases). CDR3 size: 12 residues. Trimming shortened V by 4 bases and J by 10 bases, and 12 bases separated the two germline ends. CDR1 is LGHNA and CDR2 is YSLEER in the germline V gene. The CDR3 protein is CASSRGRGSQYF. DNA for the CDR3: TGCGCCAGCAGCCGCGGTCGGGGATCGCAGTATTTT.

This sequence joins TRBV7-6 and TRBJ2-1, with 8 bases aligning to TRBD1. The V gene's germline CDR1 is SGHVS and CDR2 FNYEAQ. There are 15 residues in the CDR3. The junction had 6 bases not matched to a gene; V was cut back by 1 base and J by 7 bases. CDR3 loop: CASSLGTGYENEQFF. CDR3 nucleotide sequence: TGTGCCAGCAGCTTAGGGACAGGGTATGAGAATGAGCAGTTCTTC.

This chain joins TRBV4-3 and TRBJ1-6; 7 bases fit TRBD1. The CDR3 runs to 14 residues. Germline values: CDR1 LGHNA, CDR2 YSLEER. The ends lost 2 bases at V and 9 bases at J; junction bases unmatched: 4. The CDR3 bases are TGCGCCAGCAGCCAACAGGGGGGGAGTTCACCCCTCCACTTT. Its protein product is CASSQQGGSSPLHF.

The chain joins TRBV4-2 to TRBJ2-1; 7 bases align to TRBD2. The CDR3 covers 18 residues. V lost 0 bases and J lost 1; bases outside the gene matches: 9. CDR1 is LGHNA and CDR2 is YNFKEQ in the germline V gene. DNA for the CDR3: TGTGCCAGCAGCCAAGATCGGCCCGGACTAGGTTCCTACAATGAGCAGTTCTTC. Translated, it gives CASSQDRPGLGSYNEQFF.

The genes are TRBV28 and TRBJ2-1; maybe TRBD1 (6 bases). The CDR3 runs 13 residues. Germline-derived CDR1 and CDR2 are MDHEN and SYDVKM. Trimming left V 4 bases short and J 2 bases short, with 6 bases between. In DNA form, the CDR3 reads TGTGCCAGCAGTTCAGGGGCCTACAATGAGCAGTTCTTC. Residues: CASSSGAYNEQFF.

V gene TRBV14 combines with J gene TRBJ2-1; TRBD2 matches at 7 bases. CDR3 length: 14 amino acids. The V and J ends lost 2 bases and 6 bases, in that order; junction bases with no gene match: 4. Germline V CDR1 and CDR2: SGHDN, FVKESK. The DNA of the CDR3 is TGTGCCAGCAGCCAAAGCGGGACTCTCAATGAGCAGTTCTTC. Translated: CASSQSGTLNEQFF.

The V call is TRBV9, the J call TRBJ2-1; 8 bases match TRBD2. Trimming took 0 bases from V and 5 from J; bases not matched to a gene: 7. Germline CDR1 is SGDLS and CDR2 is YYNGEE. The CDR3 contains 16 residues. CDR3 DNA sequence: TGTGCCAGCAGCGTAGCAAACCGGGAGGGAAACAATGAGCAGTTCTTC. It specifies CASSVANREGNNEQFF.

In DNA form, the CDR3 reads TGTGCCAGTAGTATTAGGGACCATAATTCACCCCTCCACTTT. The encoded protein is CASSIRDHNSPLHF. This sequence joins TRBV19 and TRBJ1-6, with D possibly being TRBD1 (5 bases). The CDR3 length is 14 residues. V was trimmed by 3 bases and J by 5 bases, leaving 8 bases between them. The V gene's germline CDR1 is LNHDA and CDR2 SQIVND (reference sequence).

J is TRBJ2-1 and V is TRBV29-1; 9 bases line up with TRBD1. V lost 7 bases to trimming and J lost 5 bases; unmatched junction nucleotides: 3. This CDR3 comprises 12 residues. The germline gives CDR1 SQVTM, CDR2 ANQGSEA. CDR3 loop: CSGRTGDNEQFF. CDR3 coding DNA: TGCAGCGGACGGACAGGGGACAATGAGCAGTTCTTC.

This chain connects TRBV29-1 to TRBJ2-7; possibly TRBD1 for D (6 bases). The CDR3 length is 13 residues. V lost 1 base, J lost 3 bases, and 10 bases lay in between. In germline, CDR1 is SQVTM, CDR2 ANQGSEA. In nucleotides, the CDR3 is TGCAGCGTTGAAGGAGACAGGAACTACGAGCAGTACTTC. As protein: CSVEGDRNYEQYF.

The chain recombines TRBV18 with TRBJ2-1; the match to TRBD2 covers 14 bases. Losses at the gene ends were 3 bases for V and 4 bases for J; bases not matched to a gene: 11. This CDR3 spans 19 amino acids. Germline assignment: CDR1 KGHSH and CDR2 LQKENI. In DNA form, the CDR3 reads TGTGCCAGCTCACCCGGGACTAGCGGGAGCGGGGGTATTTACAATGAGCAGTTCTTC. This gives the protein CASSPGTSGSGGIYNEQFF.

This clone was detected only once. CDR3 nucleotide sequence: TGTGCCAGCAACTACGCTTTTTGGGACAATGAGCAGTTCTTC. Its protein is CASNYAFWDNEQFF. The rearrangement joins TRBV7-2 to TRBJ2-1, with unresolved D. Trimming removed 7 bases from V and 5 bases from J, with 15 bases in between. The CDR3 has 14 amino acids. Looked up from germline, CDR1 is SGHTA and CDR2 is FQGNSA.

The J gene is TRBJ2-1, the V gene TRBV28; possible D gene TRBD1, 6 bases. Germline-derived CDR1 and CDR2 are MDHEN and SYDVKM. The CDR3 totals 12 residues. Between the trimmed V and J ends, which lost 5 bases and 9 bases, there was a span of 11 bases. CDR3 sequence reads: CASSTGHGEQFF. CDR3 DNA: TGTGCCAGCAGTACAGGGCACGGTGAGCAGTTCTTC. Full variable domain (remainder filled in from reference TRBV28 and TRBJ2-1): DVKVTQSSRYLVKRTGEKVFLECVQDMDHENMFWYRQDPGLGLRLIYFSYDVKMKEKGDIPEGYSVSREKKERFSLILESASTNQTSMYLCASSTGHGEQFFGPGTRLTVL.

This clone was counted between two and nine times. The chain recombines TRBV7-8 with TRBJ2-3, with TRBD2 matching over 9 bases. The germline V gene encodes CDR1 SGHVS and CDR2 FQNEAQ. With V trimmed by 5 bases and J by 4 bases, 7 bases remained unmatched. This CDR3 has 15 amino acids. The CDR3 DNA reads TGTGCCAGCAGCGTAATAGCGGGAGCCGCAGATACGCAGTATTTT. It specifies CASSVIAGAADTQYF.

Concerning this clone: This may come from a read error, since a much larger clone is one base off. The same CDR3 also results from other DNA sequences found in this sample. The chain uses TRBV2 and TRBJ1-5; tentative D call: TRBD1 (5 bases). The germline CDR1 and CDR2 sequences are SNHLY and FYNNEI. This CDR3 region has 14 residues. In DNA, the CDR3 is TGTGCCGTTAAACCGACAGTAGGCAATCAGCCTCAGCATTTT. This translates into CAVKPTVGNQPQHF.

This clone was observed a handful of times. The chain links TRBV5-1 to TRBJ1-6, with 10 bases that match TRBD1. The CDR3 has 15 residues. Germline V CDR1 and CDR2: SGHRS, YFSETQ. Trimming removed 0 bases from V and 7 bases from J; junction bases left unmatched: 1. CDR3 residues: CASSLGTGGNSPLHF. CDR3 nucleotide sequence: TGCGCCAGCAGCTTGGGGACAGGGGGAAATTCACCCCTCCACTTT.